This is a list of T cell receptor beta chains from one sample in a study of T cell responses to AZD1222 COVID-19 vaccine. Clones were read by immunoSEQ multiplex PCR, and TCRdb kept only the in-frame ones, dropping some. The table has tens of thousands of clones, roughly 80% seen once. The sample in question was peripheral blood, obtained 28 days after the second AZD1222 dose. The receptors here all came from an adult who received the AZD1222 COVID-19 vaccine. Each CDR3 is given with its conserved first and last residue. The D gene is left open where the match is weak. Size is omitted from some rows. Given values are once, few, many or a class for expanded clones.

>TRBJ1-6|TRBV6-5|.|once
TGTGCCAGCAGTTGGGAGTCTAATTCACCCCTCCACTTT
CASSWESNSPLHF
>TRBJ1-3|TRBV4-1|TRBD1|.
TGCGCCAGCAGCCAAGCCGGGACAGCTGGAAACACCATATATTTT
CASSQAGTAGNTIYF
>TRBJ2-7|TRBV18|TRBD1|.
TGTGCCAGCTCACGACAGGGGGCGGGAGAGCAGTACTTC
CASSRQGAGEQYF
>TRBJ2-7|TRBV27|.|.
TGTGCCAGCAGTTTATCGATACTCTCCCTCTACGAGCAGTACTTC
CASSLSILSLYEQYF
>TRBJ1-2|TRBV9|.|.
TGTGCCAGCAGCTTCTCGAACTATGGCTACACCTTC
CASSFSNYGYTF
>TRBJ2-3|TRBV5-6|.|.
TGTGCCAGCAGACTCCAGGGACCAGATACGCAGTATTTT
CASRLQGPDTQYF
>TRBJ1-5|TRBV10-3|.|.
TGTGCCATCAGTTACAGGGACGATCAGCCCCAGCATTTT
CAISYRDDQPQHF
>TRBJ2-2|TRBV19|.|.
TGTGCCAGTAGTTCCCTTACCGGGGAGCTGTTTTTT
CASSSLTGELFF
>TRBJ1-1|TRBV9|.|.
TGTGCCAGCAGCGTAGAAGGGGGTCGAGAGACTGAAGCTTTCTTT
CASSVEGGRETEAFF
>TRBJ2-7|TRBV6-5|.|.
TGTGCCAGCAGTACCCCGCAGGGGTTCTACGAGCAGTACTTC
CASSTPQGFYEQYF
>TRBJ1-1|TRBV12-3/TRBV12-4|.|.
TGTGCCAGCAGGAAGAGTAGCGTGGCTTTCTTT
CASRKSSVAFF
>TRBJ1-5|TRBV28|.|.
TGTGCCAGCAGTTTATTGGCCGTCTCAACGGGGGATCAGCCCCAGCATTTT
CASSLLAVSTGDQPQHF
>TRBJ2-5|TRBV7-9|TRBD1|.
TGTGCCAGCAGCTTCGGACAGGGTTGGGAGACCCAGTACTTC
CASSFGQGWETQYF
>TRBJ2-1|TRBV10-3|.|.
TGTGCCATCAGCGTACAAGGGGCCAATGAGCAGTTCTTC
CAISVQGANEQFF
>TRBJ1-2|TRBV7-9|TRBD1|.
TGTGCCAGCAGCTCAGCCCTAAGGGCAGGGGGGAACTATGGCTACACCTTC
CASSSALRAGGNYGYTF
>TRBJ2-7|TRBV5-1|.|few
TGCGCCAGCAGCTTACAGGGCTACGAGCAGTACTTC
CASSLQGYEQYF
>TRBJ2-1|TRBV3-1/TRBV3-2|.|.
TGTGCCAGCAGCCAAGGCAGGGAGTTCAATGAGCAGTTCTTC
CASSQGREFNEQFF
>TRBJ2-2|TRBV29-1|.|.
TGCAGCGCCTCTCGGGCAGACTATACCGGGGAGCTGTTTTTT
CSASRADYTGELFF
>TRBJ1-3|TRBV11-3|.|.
TGTGCCAGCAGCTTAGAATCCTCTGGAAACACCATATATTTT
CASSLESSGNTIYF
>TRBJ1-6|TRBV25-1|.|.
TGTGCCAGCAGTGAAGGCCAGACATATTCACCCCTCCACTTT
CASSEGQTYSPLHF
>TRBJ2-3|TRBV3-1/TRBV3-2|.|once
TGTGCCAGCAGCCAAGTCCCGGGTCCAGATACGCAGTATTTT
CASSQVPGPDTQYF
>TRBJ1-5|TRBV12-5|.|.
TGTGCTAGTGGTTTGGACGCCCACGGGAATCGGCCCCAGCATTTT
CASGLDAHGNRPQHF
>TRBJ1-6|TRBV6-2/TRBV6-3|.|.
TGTGCCAGCAGCAGCCGTGGAGTTAATTCACCCCTCCACTTT
CASSSRGVNSPLHF
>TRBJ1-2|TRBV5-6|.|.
TGTGCCAGCAGCCTAGTCGACGCCGGGTACGGCTACACCTTC
CASSLVDAGYGYTF
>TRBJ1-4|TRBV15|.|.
TGTGCCACCAAAAGAAGGGAGCCTTTACCCATTAATGAAAAACTGTTTTTT
CATKRREPLPINEKLFF
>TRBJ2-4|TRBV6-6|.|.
TGTGCCAGCAGTCCCTTCCCGCCCCCCGACTTCGGAGGGGAAAACATTCAGTACTTC
CASSPFPPPDFGGENIQYF
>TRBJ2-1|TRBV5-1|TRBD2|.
TGCGCCAGCAGCTTGGTGGGGGGGTCCTACAATGAGCAGTTCTTC
CASSLVGGSYNEQFF
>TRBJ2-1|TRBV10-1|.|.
TGCGCCAGCTCCGACAGCATAAACTACAATGAGCAGTTCTTC
CASSDSINYNEQFF
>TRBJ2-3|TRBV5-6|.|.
TGTGCCAGCACCCCCGGTCCATTTAGCACAGATACGCAGTATTTT
CASTPGPFSTDTQYF
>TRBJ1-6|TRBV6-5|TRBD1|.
TGTGCCAGCAGGGGGACAGGGGTCAACAATTCACCCCTCCACTTT
CASRGTGVNNSPLHF
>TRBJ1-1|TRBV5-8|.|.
TGTGCCAGCAGTTCCCTGAGGGGCGCGTCCCAAGCTTTCTTT
CASSSLRGASQAFF
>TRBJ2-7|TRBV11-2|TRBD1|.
TGTGCCAGCAGCTCGGGACAGGGGGCGGAATACGAGCAGTACTTC
CASSSGQGAEYEQYF
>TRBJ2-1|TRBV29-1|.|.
TGCAGCGGACGGGGAGAGAGCTCCTACAATGAGCAGTTCTTC
CSGRGESSYNEQFF
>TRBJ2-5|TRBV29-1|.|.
TGCAGCGTAAAAGGCCTAGGGGGTCGGCAAGAGACCCAGTACTTC
CSVKGLGGRQETQYF
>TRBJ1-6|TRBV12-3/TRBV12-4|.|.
TGTGCCAGCAGTTACAGGTATTCACCCCTCCACTTT
CASSYRYSPLHF
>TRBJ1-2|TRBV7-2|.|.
TGTGCCAGCAGCTCCAGCCTCCGGGACAACCTATCTAGCACCTTC
CASSSSLRDNLSSTF
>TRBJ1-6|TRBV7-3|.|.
TGTGCCAGCAGCTTTGACTCCTATAATTCACCCCTCCACTTT
CASSFDSYNSPLHF
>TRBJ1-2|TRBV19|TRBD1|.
TGTGCCAGTAGCCCACAGGGGGCGATGAATGGCTACACCTTC
CASSPQGAMNGYTF
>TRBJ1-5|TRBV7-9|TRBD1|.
TGTGCCAGCAGCAACGTACAGGGGGCTCAGCCCCAGCATTTT
CASSNVQGAQPQHF
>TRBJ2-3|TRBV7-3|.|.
TGTGCCAGCAGCTTAAGGTTCTCCCTAGAAGATACGCAGTATTTT
CASSLRFSLEDTQYF
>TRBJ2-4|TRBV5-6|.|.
TGTGCCAGCAGCTCCGTGGCGGGGATAAAAAACATTCAGTACTTC
CASSSVAGIKNIQYF
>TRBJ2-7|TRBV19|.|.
TGTGCCAGTAGTATCAGGGCCGGTTCCTACGAGCAGTACTTC
CASSIRAGSYEQYF
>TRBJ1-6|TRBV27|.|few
TGTGCCAGCAGATCGGGGTCAGGAGGTGGTTCACCCCTCCACTTT
CASRSGSGGGSPLHF
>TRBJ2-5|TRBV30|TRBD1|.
TGTGCCTGGAGTGTCGACAGGGGGGAAGAGACCCAGTACTTC
CAWSVDRGEETQYF